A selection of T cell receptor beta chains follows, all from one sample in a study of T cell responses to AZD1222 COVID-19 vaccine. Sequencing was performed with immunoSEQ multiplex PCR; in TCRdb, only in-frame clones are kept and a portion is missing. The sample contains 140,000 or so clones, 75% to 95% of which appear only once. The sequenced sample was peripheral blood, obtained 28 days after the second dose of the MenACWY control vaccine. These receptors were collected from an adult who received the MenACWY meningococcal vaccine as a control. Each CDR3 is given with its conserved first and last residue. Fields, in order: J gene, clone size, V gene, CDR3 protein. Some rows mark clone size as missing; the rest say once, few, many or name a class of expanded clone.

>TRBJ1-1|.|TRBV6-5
CASSYVGNPEAFF
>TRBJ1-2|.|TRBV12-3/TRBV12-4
CASSRQGANGYTF
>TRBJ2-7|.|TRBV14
CASSQGQGNEQYF
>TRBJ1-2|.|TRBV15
CATSRGGRNSNYGYTF
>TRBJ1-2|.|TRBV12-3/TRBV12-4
CASSGGQNYGYTF
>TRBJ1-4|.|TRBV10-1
CASSRDRGAEKLFF
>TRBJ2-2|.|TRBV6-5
CASSYISSAGELFF
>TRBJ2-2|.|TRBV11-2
CASSLSGRAGGGELFF
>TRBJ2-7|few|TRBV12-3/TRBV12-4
CASSLDTPYEQYF
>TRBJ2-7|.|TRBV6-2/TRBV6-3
CASSYQDRRPYEQYF
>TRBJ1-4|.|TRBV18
CASSPRTGDEKLFF
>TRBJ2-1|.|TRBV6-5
CASSYSAAPTYNEQFF
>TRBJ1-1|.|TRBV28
CASSPGTGMNTEAFF
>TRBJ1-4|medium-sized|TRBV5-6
CASSQIATNEKLFF
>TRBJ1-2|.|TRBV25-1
CASSDGANYGYTF
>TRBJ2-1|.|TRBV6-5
CASRLAGGTYNEQFF
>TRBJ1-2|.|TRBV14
CASSQSGGANYGYTF
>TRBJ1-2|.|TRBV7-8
CASSLQTGNYGYTF
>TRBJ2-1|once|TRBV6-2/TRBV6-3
CASSPPGEGGNEQFF
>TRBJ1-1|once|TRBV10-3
CAISESSTGGTEAFF
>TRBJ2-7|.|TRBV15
CATSQNRGPYEQYF
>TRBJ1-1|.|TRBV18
CASSPSTGEDTEAFF
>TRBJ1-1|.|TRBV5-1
CASSSQGVNTEAFF
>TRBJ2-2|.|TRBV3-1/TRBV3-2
CASSQLAAGGLFTGELFF
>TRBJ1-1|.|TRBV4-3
CASSQVTGNTEAFF
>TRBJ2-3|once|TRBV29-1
CSGSWTGAAVGTDTQYF
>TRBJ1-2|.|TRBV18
CASSPDITSGYTF
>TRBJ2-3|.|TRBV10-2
CASSGPRGSGYTDTQYF